This TCR beta chain was profiled in a study of tumor-infiltrating lymphocytes in primary liver carcinoma. Study as a whole: The patients had histopathologically diagnosed primary liver carcinoma, and their disease was treated by surgical resection. Tissue type made little difference to sample yields of roughly 3.65 to 7.13 million productive TCRbeta reads.

Making TCR beta cDNA involved approximately 530 ng total RNA and a constant-region primer. A slightly modified ARM-PCR protocol with three nested multiplex PCR rounds produced these TCR beta libraries. The first two PCR rounds, roughly 10 cycles each, used TRBV1-TRBV30 forward primers and a C-beta reverse primer. MiXCR, run by TCRdb on the multiplex PCR reads, gives a single entry per CDR3 protein. The repertoire holds about 210,000 distinct CDR3 sequences, with less than 65% as singletons. Remarks on this clonotype: No antigen is known for it. Just one base apart from a much larger clone, this may be a read error.

The CDR3 extends over 15 amino acids. CDR1 and CDR2 (germline): MNHNS, SASEGT. Study outcomes and limitations: Bulk samples went unsorted, so CD4+ and CD8+ repertoires were not compared.

It was unsorted whole blood that yielded blood RNA, and germline DNA was also extracted. Preoperatively, peripheral blood was drawn, approximately 4 milliliters in total. The rearrangement joins TRBV6-1 to TRBJ1-1; D might be TRBD1 (6 bases). Sequences were obtained from peripheral blood. This receptor was obtained from a woman aged 60-70 years with primary liver carcinoma and hepatitis B virus infection. CDR3 region: CTSSEGRGGSTEAFF. The CDR3 nucleotides are TGTACCAGCAGTGAAGGCAGGGGAGGAAGCACTGAAGCTTTCTTT.